These 3 T cell receptor beta chains were all obtained from the same sample, sequenced in a study of T cells after posttransplantation cyclophosphamide. Produced via immunoSEQ multiplex PCR; TCRdb's table is partial and in-frame only. This record lists about 12,000 clones, none seen once only, and the top ten clones contain 7.3%. The sample was PBMCs. These receptors were collected from a woman in her 40s in good health, CMV-negative, and a related stem cell transplant donor.

This clone appeared many times. The chain employs TRBV29-1 and TRBJ1-3, with D maybe TRBD1 (6 bases). Per germline, CDR1 SQVTM and CDR2 ANQGSEA. The ends were cut back, 4 bases at V and 0 bases at J, with 16 bases in the middle. This CDR3 contains 16 residues. CDR3 protein: CSVGRVGGHSGNTIYF. The CDR3 nucleotides read TGCAGCGTTGGTAGGGTAGGGGGTCACTCTGGAAACACCATATATTTT.

The table lists this clone with many counts. V is TRBV9 and J is TRBJ2-6, with D possibly being TRBD1 (6 bases). V shed 4 bases and J shed 1 base, with 12 bases lying between them. CDR1 is SGDLS and CDR2 is YYNGEE in the germline V gene. The CDR3 has 16 residues. CDR3 loop: CASSFGTGSGANVLTF. The CDR3 DNA is TGTGCCAGCAGCTTTGGAACAGGGTCTGGGGCCAACGTCCTGACTTTC.

This clone was seen ten or more times. The rearrangement joins TRBV28 to TRBJ1-5; 7 bases fit TRBD1. This CDR3 region has 16 residues. In germline, CDR1 is MDHEN, CDR2 SYDVKM. V lost 3 bases to trimming and J lost 6 bases; unmatched junction nucleotides: 11. The CDR3 DNA reads TGTGCCAGCAGTTTCGGCAGAAAGGGGGCCGGTCAGCCCCAGCATTTT. Protein sequence: CASSFGRKGAGQPQHF.